This paragraph reports one TCR beta chain. Its specificity is not known. The same CDR3 is also encoded by other DNA sequences in this sample. The record originates from a study of cytomegalovirus exposure and HLA in healthy donors. Study results and limitations: A later analysis linked a missense DCLRE1C variant to TCR beta V- and J-gene trimming. Later on, an analysis found that several of the most significant clusters appeared to be linked to common viral pathogens, which included parvovirus B19. Confirmation in vitro established that a few CMV-associated chains were specific for CMV antigens. What was likely a sequencing artifact was a cluster of highly shared sequence variants.

The PCR had 60 Vbeta and 13 Jbeta primers. Some clones are missing from TCRdb's copy, which holds only in-frame ones; the method was immunoSEQ multiplex PCR. The sample holds around 70,000 clones. V dropped 0 bases and J dropped 2 bases, with 10 bases sitting between them. The germline CDR1 and CDR2 sequences are SGDLS and YYNGEE. The CDR3 consists of 15 residues. This chain joins TRBV9 and TRBJ2-3; the D is unclear. The sample taken for sequencing was PBMCs. The clonotype originates from a woman between 40 and 50 years old in good health and CMV-seropositive. The CDR3 coding sequence is TGTGCCAGCAGCGTAGCCCCCACTTCCACAGATACGCAGTATTTT. This gives the protein CASSVAPTSTDTQYF. The full variable domain, its missing parts supplied by reference TRBV9 and TRBJ2-3, is DSGVTQTPKHLITATGQRVTLRCSPRSGDLSVYWYQQSLDQGLQFLIQYYNGEERAKGNILERFSAQQFPDLHSELNLSSLELGDSALYFCASSVAPTSTDTQYFGPGTRLTVL.